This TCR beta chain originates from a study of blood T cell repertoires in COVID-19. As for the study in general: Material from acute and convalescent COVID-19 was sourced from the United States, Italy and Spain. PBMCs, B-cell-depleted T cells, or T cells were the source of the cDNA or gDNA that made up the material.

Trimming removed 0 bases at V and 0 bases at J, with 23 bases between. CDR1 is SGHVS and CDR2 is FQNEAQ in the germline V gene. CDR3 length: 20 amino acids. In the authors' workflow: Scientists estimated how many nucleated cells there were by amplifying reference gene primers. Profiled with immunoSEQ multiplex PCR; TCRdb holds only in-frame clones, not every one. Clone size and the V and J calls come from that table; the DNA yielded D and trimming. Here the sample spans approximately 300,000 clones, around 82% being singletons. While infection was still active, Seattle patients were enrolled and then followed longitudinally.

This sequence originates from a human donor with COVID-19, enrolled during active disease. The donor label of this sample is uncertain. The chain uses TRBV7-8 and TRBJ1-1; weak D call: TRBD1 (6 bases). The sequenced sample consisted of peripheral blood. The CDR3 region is CASSLAGGGAASLLNTEAFF. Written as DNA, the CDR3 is TGTGCCAGCAGCTTAGCCGGAGGGGGGGCCGCTTCCTTATTGAACACTGAAGCTTTCTTT.